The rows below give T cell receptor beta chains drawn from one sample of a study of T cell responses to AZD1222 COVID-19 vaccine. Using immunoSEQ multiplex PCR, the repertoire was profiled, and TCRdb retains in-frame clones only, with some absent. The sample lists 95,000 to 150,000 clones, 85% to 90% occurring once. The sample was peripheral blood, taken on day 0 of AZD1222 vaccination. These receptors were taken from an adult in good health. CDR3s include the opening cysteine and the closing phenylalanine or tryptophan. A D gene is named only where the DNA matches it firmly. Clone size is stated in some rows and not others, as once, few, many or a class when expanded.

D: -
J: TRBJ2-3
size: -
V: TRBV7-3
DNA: TGTGCCAGCAGCTTAGGTGGTTGGTCCGAGACGCAGTATTTT
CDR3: CASSLGGWSETQYF

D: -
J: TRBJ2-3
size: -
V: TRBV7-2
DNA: TGTGCCAGCAGCTTAGTCCAGGATACGCAGTATTTT
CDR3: CASSLVQDTQYF

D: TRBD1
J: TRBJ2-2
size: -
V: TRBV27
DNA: TGTGCCAGCAGTTTTATGACAGGGGGCGGCACCGGGGAGCTGTTTTTT
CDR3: CASSFMTGGGTGELFF

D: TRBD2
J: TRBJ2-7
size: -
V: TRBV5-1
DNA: TGCGCCAGCAGCGCCGGGACTAGCGGGGGCCGTAGCTCCTACGAGCAGTACTTC
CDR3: CASSAGTSGGRSSYEQYF

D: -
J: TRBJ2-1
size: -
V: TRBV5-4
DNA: TGTGCCAGCAGCTCAAGTCGAGCGACCTACAATGAGCAGTTCTTC
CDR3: CASSSSRATYNEQFF

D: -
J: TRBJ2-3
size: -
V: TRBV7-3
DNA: TGTGCCAGCAGCTTATCCCAGGGGAGGACAGATACGCAGTATTTT
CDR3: CASSLSQGRTDTQYF

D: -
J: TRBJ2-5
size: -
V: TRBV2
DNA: TGTGCCAGCGGGGAAGAGACCCAGTACTTC
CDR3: CASGEETQYF

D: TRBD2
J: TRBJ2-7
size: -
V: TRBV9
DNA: TGTGCCAGCAGCATTGGGACTAGCGGGAGTTACGAGCAGTACTTC
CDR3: CASSIGTSGSYEQYF

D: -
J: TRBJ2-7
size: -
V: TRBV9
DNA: TGTGCCAGCAGCGTAGCCTGGAATCCACTCGACGAGCAGTACTTC
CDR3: CASSVAWNPLDEQYF

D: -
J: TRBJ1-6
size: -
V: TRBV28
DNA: TGTGCCAGCAGATTTCAAACACCAAGCTCCTATAATTCACCCCTCCACTTT
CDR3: CASRFQTPSSYNSPLHF

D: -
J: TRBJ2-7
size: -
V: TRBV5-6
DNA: TGTGCCAGCAGCGGAACCGGGACTTTATCCTACGAGCAGTACTTC
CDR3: CASSGTGTLSYEQYF

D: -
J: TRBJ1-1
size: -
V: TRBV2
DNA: TGTGCCAGCAGTGACAGGGTCACGAACACTGAAGCTTTCTTT
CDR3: CASSDRVTNTEAFF

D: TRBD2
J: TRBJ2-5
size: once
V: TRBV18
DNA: TGTGCCAGCTCACCCCCGGGACTAGGGGGGGAGACCCAGTACTTC
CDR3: CASSPPGLGGETQYF

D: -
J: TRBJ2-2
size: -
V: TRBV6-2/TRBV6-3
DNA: TGTGCCAGCAGCCCCCACGCCGGGGAGCTGTTTTTT
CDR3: CASSPHAGELFF

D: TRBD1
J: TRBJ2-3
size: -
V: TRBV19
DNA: TGTGCCAGTACCCCGAGGGGGCAGTCCTGGACAGATACGCAGTATTTT
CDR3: CASTPRGQSWTDTQYF

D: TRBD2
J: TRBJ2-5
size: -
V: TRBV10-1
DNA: TGCGCCAGCAGTGACCCGCCCGGGTTAGCGGGAGTGGCGGAGACCCAGTACTTC
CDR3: CASSDPPGLAGVAETQYF

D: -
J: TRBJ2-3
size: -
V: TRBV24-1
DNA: TGTGCCACGGCTGCCGCGGGAGATACGCAGTATTTT
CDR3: CATAAAGDTQYF

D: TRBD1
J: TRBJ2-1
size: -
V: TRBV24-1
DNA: TGTGCCACCTCGGACAGGCTCAATGAGCAGTTCTTC
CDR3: CATSDRLNEQFF

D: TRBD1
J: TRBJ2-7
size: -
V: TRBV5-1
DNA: TGCGCCAGCAGCTTCGATGGCCAGGGGGCCTACGAGCAGTACTTC
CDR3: CASSFDGQGAYEQYF

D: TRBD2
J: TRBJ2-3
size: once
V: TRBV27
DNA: TGTGCCAGCAGTTTTGGGGGGGGTTGGGCAGATACGCAGTATTTT
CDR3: CASSFGGGWADTQYF

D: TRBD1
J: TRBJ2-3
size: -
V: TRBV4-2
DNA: TGTGCCAGCAGCACCTCGACAGGGGATACGCAGTATTTT
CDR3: CASSTSTGDTQYF

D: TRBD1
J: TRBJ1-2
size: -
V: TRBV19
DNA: TGTGCCAGTAGCCCGGGACAGGGGGCCTCTGGCTACACCTTC
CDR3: CASSPGQGASGYTF

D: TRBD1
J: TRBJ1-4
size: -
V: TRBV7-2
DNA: TGTGCCAGCAGCCTATTAGGACAGGGGGACGAAAAACTGTTTTTT
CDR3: CASSLLGQGDEKLFF

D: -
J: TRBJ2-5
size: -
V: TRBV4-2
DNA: TGTGCCAGCAGCCAAAGGGACGGAGACCAAGAGACCCAGTACTTC
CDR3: CASSQRDGDQETQYF

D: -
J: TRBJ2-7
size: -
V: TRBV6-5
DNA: TGTGCCAGCACCCGAGGGGAGCGTAACTTCTACTTC
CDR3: CASTRGERNFYF

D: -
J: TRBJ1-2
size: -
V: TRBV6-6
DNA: TGTGCCAGCAGTTACCGGGGCGGGACCTATGGCTACACCTTC
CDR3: CASSYRGGTYGYTF

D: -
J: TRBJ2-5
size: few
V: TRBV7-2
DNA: TGTGCCAGCAGCTTAGGGCCGCAAGAGACCCAGTACTTC
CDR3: CASSLGPQETQYF

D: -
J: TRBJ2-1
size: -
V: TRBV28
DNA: TGTGCCAGCAGTTTGTTGACCGAGCAGGTGTTCTTC
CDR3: CASSLLTEQVFF